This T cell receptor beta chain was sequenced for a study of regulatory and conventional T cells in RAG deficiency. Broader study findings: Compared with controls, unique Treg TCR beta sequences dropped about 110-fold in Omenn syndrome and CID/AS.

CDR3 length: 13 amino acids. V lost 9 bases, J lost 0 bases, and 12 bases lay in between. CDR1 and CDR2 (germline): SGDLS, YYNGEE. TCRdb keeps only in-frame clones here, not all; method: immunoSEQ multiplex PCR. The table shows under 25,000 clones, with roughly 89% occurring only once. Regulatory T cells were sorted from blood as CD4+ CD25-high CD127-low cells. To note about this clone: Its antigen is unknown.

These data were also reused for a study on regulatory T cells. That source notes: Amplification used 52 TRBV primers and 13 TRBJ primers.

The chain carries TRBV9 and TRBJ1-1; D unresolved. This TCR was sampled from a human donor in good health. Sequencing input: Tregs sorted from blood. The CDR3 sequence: CATGSGLNTEAFF. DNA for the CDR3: TGTGCCACCGGGTCGGGGTTGAACACTGAAGCTTTCTTT.